Below, 27 T cell receptor beta chains from the same sample are listed, as sequenced in a study of blood T cell repertoires in COVID-19 (dated by TCRdb to 2018 to 2020). The library was built by means of the immunoSEQ multiplex PCR assay. TCRdb carries this immuneACCESS record with in-frame sequences only. Its versions omit some clonotypes, under half of them owing to an unresolved V gene in the studies checked, with the rest unexplained. In this sample the table shows 100,000 or so clones, 70% to 80% of which occur a single time. Roughly 19% of the sample rests with the top ten. Material: peripheral blood. These receptors all stem from a man aged 65 to 79 with active or convalescent COVID-19.

This clone showed up just once. The chain employs TRBV20-1 and TRBJ2-1; D may be TRBD1 (6 bases). This CDR3 is 11 amino acids long. V was trimmed by 6 bases and J by 9 bases, leaving 12 bases between them. CDR1 DFQATT and CDR2 SNEGSKA come from the germline V gene (reference sequence). The CDR3 DNA follows: TGCAGTGCCCGGGACACCCTTGAGCAGTTCTTC. This sequence encodes CSARDTLEQFF.

This clone was observed a few times. The rearrangement uses TRBV6-5 and TRBJ1-1, with TRBD1 matching over 9 bases. With 8 bases clipped from V and 2 bases from J, the junction kept 9 bases outside the gene matches. The length of the CDR3 is 15 residues. Germline CDR1 is MNHEY and CDR2 is SVGAGI. As DNA, the CDR3 is TGTGCCAGCCCCGGGACAGGGAGCAGAAACACTGAAGCTTTCTTT. Translation: CASPGTGSRNTEAFF.

Only one count was recorded for this clone. The genes are TRBV21-1 and TRBJ2-7; TRBD1 is taken as the D call from the table, unchecked against the DNA. TRBV21-1 is marked as a pseudogene. The CDR3 covers 13 residues. The CDR3 sequence: CARGQRTIYEQYF. The CDR3 coding sequence is TGTGCCAGGGGACAGAGAACCATCTACGAGCAGTACTTC.

This clone has more than one count but fewer than ten. J is TRBJ1-1 and V is TRBV18; possible D gene TRBD1, 5 bases. Germline loops: CDR1 KGHSH, CDR2 LQKENI. The germline V and J ends were trimmed by 6 bases and 7 bases, with 15 bases remaining between them. The CDR3 is made up of 13 amino acids. CDR3 in DNA: TGTGCCAGCTCCGAGTATCTACAGGTTGAAGCTTTCTTT. Protein product: CASSEYLQVEAFF.

V usage is TRBV6-5 and J usage is TRBJ2-7, with TRBD2 matching over 9 bases. The J segment lost 11 bases and the V segment lost 6 bases, leaving 11 bases of the junction unmatched. This CDR3 is built from 13 residues. Germline V gives CDR1 MNHEY, CDR2 SVGAGI. The CDR3 bases are TGTGCCAGCAGGCCCCTTCGCGGGGGGGCGGAGTACTTC. It encodes CASRPLRGGAEYF.

V is TRBV5-1 and J is TRBJ2-5; D might be TRBD2 (6 bases). This CDR3 is built from 16 residues. Germline V gene data show CDR1 as SGHRS and CDR2 as YFSETQ. The V gene lost 3 bases and the J gene lost 3 bases, with 18 bases spanning the gap. CDR3 DNA: TGCGCCAGCAGCTGGGGGACTTCTAACGCCGAAGAGACCCAGTACTTC. Translating it yields CASSWGTSNAEETQYF.

The chain combines TRBV4-2 with TRBJ1-1; 8 bases fit TRBD1. This CDR3 contains 15 residues. Germline loops: CDR1 LGHNA, CDR2 YNFKEQ. V shed 8 bases, J shed 4 bases, and the junction held 12 bases outside the gene matches. CDR3 residues: CASPRTGCFSTEAFF. The CDR3 coding sequence is TGTGCCAGCCCCCGGACAGGGTGTTTCAGCACTGAAGCTTTCTTT.

The rearrangement uses TRBV27 and TRBJ1-1; 9 bases are a match to TRBD1. Germline-derived CDR1 and CDR2 are MNHEY and SMNVEV (reference sequence). J gave up 0 bases and V 5 bases, and 16 bases lay outside the gene matches. CDR3 size: 19 residues. In DNA, the CDR3 is TGTGCCAGCAGTGGGGTCCGGGACAGGGTTAAGGGTATGAACACTGAAGCTTTCTTT. The encoded protein is CASSGVRDRVKGMNTEAFF.

V and J are TRBV6-1 and TRBJ1-1; 7 bases line up with TRBD1. Unmatched junction bases numbered 3, after V lost 7 bases and J lost 7 bases. The CDR3 length is 11 residues. The germline CDR1 and CDR2 sequences are MNHNS and SASEGT. CDR3 DNA: TGTGCCAGCACCAGGACAGGTGAAGCTTTCTTT. It specifies CASTRTGEAFF.

The CDR3 DNA follows: TGTGCCAGTAGACTTACTAACTATGGCTACACCTTC. Its protein is CASRLTNYGYTF. This rearrangement joins TRBV19 to TRBJ1-2; no reliable D call. Germline V gives CDR1 LNHDA, CDR2 SQIVND (reference sequence). The CDR3 consists of 12 residues. Trimming pared 6 bases from V and 0 bases from J, leaving 5 bases between. The entire variable domain, with the rest obtained from reference TRBV19 and TRBJ1-2, is as follows: DGGITQSPKYLFRKEGQNVTLSCEQNLNHDAMYWYRQDPGQGLRLIYYSQIVNDFQKGDIAEGYSVSREKKESFPLTVTSAQKNPTAFYLCASRLTNYGYTFGSGTRLTVV.

The gene calls are TRBV2 and TRBJ1-5; a weak D match, TRBD1 (5 bases). Germline values: CDR1 SNHLY, CDR2 FYNNEI. V was cut by 8 bases and J by 6 bases, with 20 bases left in between. This CDR3 has 15 residues. The CDR3 protein is CASVGGRGSGQPQHF. CDR3 DNA sequence: TGTGCCAGCGTTGGGGGACGGGGGTCAGGTCAGCCCCAGCATTTT.

The chain carries TRBV28 and TRBJ2-3, with 8 nucleotides matching TRBD2. The CDR3 loop spans 14 amino acids. V was pared by 4 bases and J by 8 bases, with 8 bases of the junction left unmatched. Germline V gene data show CDR1 as MDHEN and CDR2 as SYDVKM. The DNA for the CDR3 is TGTGCCAGCAGTTACCCCGGGACTAGAGGTACGCAGTATTTT. Protein sequence: CASSYPGTRGTQYF.

The genes are TRBV7-3 and TRBJ1-1, with D possibly TRBD1 on 5 matching bases. Trimming removed 2 bases from V and 1 base from J, with 11 bases in between. Per the germline V gene, CDR1 is SGHTA and CDR2 is FQGTGA. The CDR3 extends over 15 amino acids. The CDR3 DNA reads TGTGCCAGCAGCTTACAGGGTCAGGGGAACACTGAAGCTTTCTTT. Encoded protein: CASSLQGQGNTEAFF.

This rearrangement joins TRBV4-1 to TRBJ2-4; 13 bases map to TRBD2. V lost 8 bases to trimming and J lost 3 bases; unmatched junction nucleotides: 10. The CDR3 has 17 residues. CDR1 is MGHRA and CDR2 is YSYEKL in the germline V gene. The CDR3 DNA reads as TGCGCCAGCGCAGATTATGGACTAGCGGGAGTCAAAAACATTCAGTACTTC. As protein: CASADYGLAGVKNIQYF.

The chain employs TRBV3-1 (or the pseudogene TRBV3-2) and TRBJ1-3; 12 bases match TRBD1. The CDR3 extends over 18 amino acids. Trimming removed 2 bases from V and 0 bases from J; junction bases left unmatched: 5. Germline CDR1 is LGHDT and CDR2 is YNNKEL (reference sequence). This CDR3 is CASSQKGQGAFSGNTIYF. The CDR3 DNA reads as TGTGCCAGCAGCCAAAAGGGACAGGGGGCTTTCTCTGGAAACACCATATATTTT.

J is TRBJ2-7 and V is TRBV10-2; no clear D. Deletions cut 8 bases from V and 0 bases from J, with 11 bases between. Germline V CDR1 and CDR2: WSHSY, SAAADI. This CDR3 is built from 13 residues. The CDR3 coding sequence is TGCGCCAGCCTAAGCGAGATCTCCTACGAGCAGTACTTC. This translates into CASLSEISYEQYF.

Here the CDR3 DNA reads TGCGCCAGCAGCTTGGGCGCGGACAGACCGGAGACCCAGTACTTC. Amino acids: CASSLGADRPETQYF. This chain uses TRBV5-1 with TRBJ2-5; TRBD1 is a possible D gene (6 bases). Germline lookup yields CDR1 SGHRS and CDR2 YFSETQ. Trimming shortened V by 0 bases and J by 5 bases, and 14 bases separated the two germline ends. The CDR3 is made up of 15 amino acids.

This clone has only a few counts. This sequence joins TRBV27 and TRBJ1-2, with D possibly matching TRBD1 (5 bases). CDR1 and CDR2 from the germline V gene are MNHEY and SMNVEV (reference sequence). V was pared by 8 bases and J by 1 base, with 8 bases between. CDR3 length equals 12 residues. The CDR3 nucleotides are TGTGCCAGCGCGCAGGGTAACTATGGCTACACCTTC. Amino acid sequence: CASAQGNYGYTF.

The chain is built from TRBV7-2 and TRBJ1-1; 7 bases map to TRBD1. Germline CDR1 reads SGHTA; CDR2 reads FQGNSA. Unmatched junction bases numbered 10, after V lost 6 bases and J lost 3 bases. The CDR3 length is 15 residues. The CDR3 region is CASRLTGSWDTEAFF. The CDR3 coding sequence is TGTGCCAGCAGGTTGACAGGGTCGTGGGACACTGAAGCTTTCTTT.

The CDR3 DNA is TGTGCCAGCAGCCACGGACAGGGGGCCCACTACGAGCAGTACTTC. Encoded protein: CASSHGQGAHYEQYF. This sequence joins TRBV14 and TRBJ2-7, with TRBD1 matching over 11 bases. Germline CDR1 and CDR2: SGHDN and FVKESK. The CDR3 has 15 amino acids. Trimming took 3 bases from V and 3 from J; bases not matched to a gene: 4. The variable domain in full, with the rest retrieved from reference TRBV14 and TRBJ2-7, is EAGVTQFPSHSVIEKGQTVTLRCDPISGHDNLYWYRRVMGKEIKFLLHFVKESKQDESGMPNNRFLAERTGGTYSTLKVQPAELEDSGVYFCASSHGQGAHYEQYFGPGTRLTVT.

The V gene is TRBV18, the J gene TRBJ1-1; the D gene is possibly TRBD1 (6 bases). Trimming removed 6 bases at V and 6 bases at J, with 14 bases between. Germline V lookup: CDR1 KGHSH, CDR2 LQKENI. This CDR3 has 13 residues. CDR3 coding DNA: TGTGCCAGCTCGCCTACAGGGACCCCTGAAGCTTTCTTT. This gives the protein CASSPTGTPEAFF.

This chain uses TRBV5-1 with TRBJ2-1; D might be TRBD2 (5 bases). The V end lost 0 bases, the J end lost 7 bases, and 11 bases lay between the germline ends. Germline V gene sequence: CDR1 SGHRS, CDR2 YFSETQ. This CDR3 contains 14 residues. This CDR3 reads CASSLGETRNEQFF. The CDR3 region has the DNA TGCGCCAGCAGCTTGGGTGAAACTAGGAATGAGCAGTTCTTC. Filled out from reference TRBV5-1 and TRBJ2-1, the complete variable domain reads KAGVTQTPRYLIKTRGQQVTLSCSPISGHRSVSWYQQTPGQGLQFLFEYFSETQRNKGNFPGRFSGRQFSNSRSEMNVSTLELGDSALYLCASSLGETRNEQFFGPGTRLTVL.

The chain recombines TRBV25-1 with TRBJ2-5; maybe TRBD1 (7 bases). Trimming took 1 base from V and 4 from J, leaving 13 bases between them. The CDR3 spans 15 residues. Germline values: CDR1 MGHDK, CDR2 SYGVNS. This chain's CDR3 is CASSESRRGRETQYF. CDR3 nucleotide sequence: TGTGCCAGCAGTGAATCCAGGAGGGGGCGAGAGACCCAGTACTTC.

This clone was observed many times. The chain uses TRBV7-6 and TRBJ1-6, with no clear D. The CDR3 length is 15 residues. CDR1 SGHVS and CDR2 FNYEAQ come from the germline V gene. V was trimmed by 5 bases and J by 8 bases, leaving 16 bases between them. CDR3 amino acids: CASSPEAPADSPLHF. CDR3 in DNA: TGTGCCAGCAGCCCGGAGGCCCCGGCGGATTCACCCCTCCACTTT. Full variable domain (missing parts from reference TRBV7-6 and TRBJ1-6): GAGVSQSPRYKVTKRGQDVALRCDPISGHVSLYWYRQALGQGPEFLTYFNYEAQQDKSGLPNDRFSAERPEGSISTLTIQRTEQRDSAMYRCASSPEAPADSPLHFGNGTRLTVT.

This clone was seen once. V usage is TRBV27 and J usage is TRBJ1-5; D is uncertain. Trimming removed 1 base from V and 5 bases from J, with 9 bases in between. This CDR3 spans 14 amino acids. The germline V gene has CDR1 MNHEY and CDR2 SMNVEV (reference sequence). CDR3 residues: CASSLYPAHQPQHF. Here the CDR3 DNA reads TGTGCCAGCAGTTTATACCCCGCGCATCAGCCCCAGCATTTT.

The sample holds a few counts of this clone. The V and J genes are TRBV3-1 (or the pseudogene TRBV3-2) and TRBJ2-3; D is possibly TRBD2 (6 bases). CDR1 is LGHDT and CDR2 is YNNKEL in the germline V gene (reference sequence). The germline V and J ends were trimmed by 4 bases and 3 bases, with 17 bases remaining between them. The CDR3 runs 16 residues. CDR3 nucleotide sequence: TGTGCCAGCAGCCCCCGATGGGGGGAGGAGACAGATACGCAGTATTTT. Translation gives CASSPRWGEETDTQYF.

This rearrangement joins TRBV24-1 to TRBJ2-5; 7 nucleotides agree with TRBD1. The V gene end was trimmed by 1 base and the J gene end by 5 bases; junction bases not matched to a gene: 6. The V gene's germline CDR1 is KGHDR and CDR2 SFDVKD. CDR3 length: 15 amino acids. In nucleotides, the CDR3 is TGTGCCACCAGTGATTTAGAGGGGGCCTGGGAGACCCAGTACTTC. Its translation: CATSDLEGAWETQYF.